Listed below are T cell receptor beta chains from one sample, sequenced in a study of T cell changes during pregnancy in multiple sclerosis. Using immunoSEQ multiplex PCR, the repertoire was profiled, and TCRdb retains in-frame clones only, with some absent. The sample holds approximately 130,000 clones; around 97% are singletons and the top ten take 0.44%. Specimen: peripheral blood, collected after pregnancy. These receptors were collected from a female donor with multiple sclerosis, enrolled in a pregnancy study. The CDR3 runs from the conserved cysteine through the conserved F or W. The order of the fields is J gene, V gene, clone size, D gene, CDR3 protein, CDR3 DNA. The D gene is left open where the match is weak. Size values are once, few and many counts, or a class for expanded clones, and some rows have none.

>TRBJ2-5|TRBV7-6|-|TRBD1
CASSPLAGGQETQYF
TGTGCCAGCAGCCCATTGGCAGGGGGACAAGAGACCCAGTACTTC
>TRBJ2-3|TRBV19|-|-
CASSIQTGRTDTQYF
TGTGCCAGTAGTATTCAAACAGGTCGCACAGATACGCAGTATTTT
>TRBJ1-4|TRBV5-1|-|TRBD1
CASSSTTGAGEKLFF
TGCGCCAGCAGCTCAACCACAGGGGCAGGGGAAAAACTGTTTTTT
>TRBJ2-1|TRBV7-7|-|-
CASSPPGAGEQFF
TGTGCTAGCAGCCCACCAGGGGCGGGTGAGCAGTTCTTC
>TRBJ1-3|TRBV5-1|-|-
CASSLVGAFSGNTIYF
TGCGCCAGCAGCTTGGTGGGAGCCTTCTCTGGAAACACCATATATTTT
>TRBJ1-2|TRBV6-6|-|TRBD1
CASSPGQGLYGYTF
TGTGCCAGCAGCCCGGGACAGGGGCTCTATGGCTACACCTTC
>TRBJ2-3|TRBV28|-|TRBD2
CASSPLLAGGRNTQYF
TGTGCCAGCAGTCCGCTACTAGCGGGAGGGCGAAATACGCAGTATTTT
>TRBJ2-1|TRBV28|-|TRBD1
CASSAGTGYNEQFF
TGTGCCAGCAGTGCCGGGACAGGGTACAATGAGCAGTTCTTC
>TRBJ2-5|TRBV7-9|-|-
CASSLDLGRETQYF
TGTGCCAGCAGCTTAGATCTGGGCCGGGAGACCCAGTACTTC
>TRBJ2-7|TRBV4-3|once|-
CASSQGTRTYEQYF
TGCGCCAGCAGCCAGGGGACACGCACCTACGAGCAGTACTTC
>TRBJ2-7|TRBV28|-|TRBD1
CASTTGTGAYEQYF
TGTGCCAGCACCACCGGGACAGGGGCCTACGAGCAGTACTTC
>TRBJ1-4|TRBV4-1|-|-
CASSQDPAGTAFNEKLFF
TGCGCCAGCAGCCAAGATCCCGCCGGAACAGCCTTTAATGAAAAACTGTTTTTT
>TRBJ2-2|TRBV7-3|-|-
CASSLTGINTGELFF
TGTGCCAGCAGCCTGACCGGGATTAACACCGGGGAGCTGTTTTTT
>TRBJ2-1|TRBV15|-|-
CATSRAGSYNEQFF
TGTGCCACCAGCAGAGCGGGCTCCTACAATGAGCAGTTCTTC
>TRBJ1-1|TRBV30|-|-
CAWEAGQNTEAFF
TGTGCCTGGGAGGCGGGGCAGAACACTGAAGCTTTCTTT
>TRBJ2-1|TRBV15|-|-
CATSLPRVLNEQFF
TGTGCCACCAGCCTTCCTAGAGTCCTCAATGAGCAGTTCTTC
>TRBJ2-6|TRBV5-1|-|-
CASSLAVGVRANVLTF
TGCGCCAGCAGCTTGGCCGTCGGGGTGAGGGCCAACGTCCTGACTTTC
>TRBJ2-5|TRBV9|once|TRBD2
CASSPYSGSWKQETQYF
TGTGCCAGCAGCCCCTATAGCGGGAGTTGGAAACAAGAGACCCAGTACTTC
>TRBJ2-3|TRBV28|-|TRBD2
CASSFPYTGTSGRSTDTQYF
TGTGCCAGCAGTTTCCCCTATACCGGGACTAGCGGGAGAAGCACAGATACGCAGTATTTT
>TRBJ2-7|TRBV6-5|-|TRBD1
CASNPLRTGVGEQYF
TGTGCCAGCAACCCTCTCCGGACAGGGGTGGGTGAGCAGTACTTC
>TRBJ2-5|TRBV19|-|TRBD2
CASTETSGRARETQYF
TGTGCCAGTACTGAGACTAGCGGGAGGGCCAGGGAGACCCAGTACTTC
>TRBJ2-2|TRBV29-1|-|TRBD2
CSASRLAGFAGELFF
TGCAGCGCTTCCAGACTAGCGGGATTCGCCGGGGAGCTGTTTTTT
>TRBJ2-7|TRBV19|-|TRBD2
CASSLGRGAYEQYF
TGTGCCAGTAGTCTCGGCCGGGGGGCCTACGAGCAGTACTTC
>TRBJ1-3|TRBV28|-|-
CASMVGAGNTIYF
TGTGCCAGCATGGTGGGAGCCGGAAACACCATATATTTT
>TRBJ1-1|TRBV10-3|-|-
CATKSTDSFPEAFF
TGTGCCACAAAATCGACAGACAGTTTCCCTGAAGCTTTCTTT
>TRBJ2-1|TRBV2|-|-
CASPGMTAYNEQFF
TGTGCCAGCCCGGGTATGACTGCCTACAATGAGCAGTTCTTC
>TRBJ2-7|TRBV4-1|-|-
CASSQTGDSYEQYF
TGCGCCAGCAGCCAAACCGGGGACTCCTACGAGCAGTACTTC
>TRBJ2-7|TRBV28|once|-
CASSLAGVEQYF
TGTGCCAGCAGTTTGGCAGGTGTCGAGCAGTACTTC
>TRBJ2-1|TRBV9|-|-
CASSGNGASGNEQFF
TGTGCCAGCAGCGGAAACGGCGCCTCGGGCAATGAGCAGTTCTTC
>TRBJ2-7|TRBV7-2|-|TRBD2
CACGTTPYEQYF
TGTGCCTGCGGGACTACACCCTACGAGCAGTACTTC
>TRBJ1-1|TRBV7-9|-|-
CASSFSGATEAFF
TGTGCCAGCAGCTTCAGCGGAGCCACTGAAGCTTTCTTT
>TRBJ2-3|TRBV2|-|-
CASSVRRSTDTQYF
TGTGCCAGCAGTGTGAGGCGGAGCACAGATACGCAGTATTTT
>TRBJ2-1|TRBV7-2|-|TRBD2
CASSLGLAVGNEQFF
TGTGCCAGCAGCTTGGGGCTAGCGGTGGGTAATGAGCAGTTCTTC
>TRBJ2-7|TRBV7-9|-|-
CASSLSGEEQYF
TGTGCCAGCAGCCTATCGGGTGAGGAGCAGTACTTC
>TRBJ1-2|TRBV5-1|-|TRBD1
CASSLTTPGGGQGGYGYTF
TGCGCCAGCAGCTTGACAACTCCCGGCGGGGGACAGGGAGGCTATGGCTACACCTTC
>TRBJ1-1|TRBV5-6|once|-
CASSDTAGATEAFF
TGTGCCAGCAGCGATACTGCAGGGGCCACTGAAGCTTTCTTT
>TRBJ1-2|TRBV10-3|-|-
CAISEPPGTPAFTF
TGTGCCATCAGTGAGCCCCCCGGGACTCCTGCCTTCACCTTC
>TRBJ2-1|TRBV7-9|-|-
CASSLEPSYNEQFF
TGTGCCAGCAGCTTAGAGCCAAGCTACAATGAGCAGTTCTTC
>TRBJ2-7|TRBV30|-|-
CAWSVKGPSSYEQYF
TGTGCCTGGAGTGTAAAGGGGCCAAGCTCCTACGAGCAGTACTTC
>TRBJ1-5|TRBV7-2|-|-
CASSLVSQASNQPQHF
TGTGCCAGCAGCTTAGTCTCGCAGGCTTCTAATCAGCCCCAGCATTTT
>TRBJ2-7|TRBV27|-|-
CASSILFAGRWYEQYF
TGTGCCAGCAGTATTCTGTTCGCAGGGCGTTGGTACGAGCAGTACTTC
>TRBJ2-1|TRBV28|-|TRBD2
CASSLLTGLAVNEQFF
TGTGCCAGCAGTTTATTAACCGGACTAGCGGTTAATGAGCAGTTCTTC
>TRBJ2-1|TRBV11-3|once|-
CASSQNYNEQFF
TGTGCCAGCAGTCAAAATTACAATGAGCAGTTCTTC